The 26 T cell receptor beta chains below all came from one sample that was sequenced in a study of blood T cells in healthy people across ages. With a J-beta primer mix and a sample-barcoded 5' primer, a second PCR ran roughly 6 to 12 cycles. TCRdb recomputed calls from the 5' RACE reads with MiXCR, one row per CDR3 protein. The sample shows fewer than 800,000 distinct CDR3 sequences, around a fifth of them seen only once. Source material: blood. The receptors come from a man in his 70s in good health.

This clonotype has more than one count but fewer than ten. V is TRBV20-1 and J is TRBJ1-1; D call uncertain. Germline CDR1 reads DFQATT; CDR2 reads SNEGSKA (reference sequence). V was trimmed by 3 bases and J by 3 bases, leaving 17 bases between them. This CDR3 has 15 amino acids. CDR3 amino acids: CSASSSPEVYTEAFF. Here the CDR3 DNA reads TGCAGTGCTAGCTCATCCCCCGAGGTGTACACTGAAGCTTTCTTT.

This clonotype was observed a few times. The chain joins TRBV18 to TRBJ2-5, with a possible D match to TRBD1 (6 bases). The J call may be in error: the DNA end matches TRBJ2-7 better. The V gene's germline CDR1 is KGHSH and CDR2 LQKENI. This CDR3 is 14 amino acids long. CDR3 DNA sequence: TGTGCCAGCTCACCAAACAGGGCTCCCGACGAGCAGTACTTC. It specifies CASSPNRAPDEQYF.

This clonotype has just a few counts. The chain uses TRBV28 and TRBJ2-3; TRBD2 matches at 14 bases. The CDR3 contains 17 residues. J lost 5 bases, V lost 6 bases, and 10 bases had no gene match. Germline V gene data show CDR1 as MDHEN and CDR2 as SYDVKM. The CDR3 protein is CASSPERLAGGGDTQYF. The CDR3 coding sequence is TGTGCCAGCAGCCCCGAACGACTAGCGGGAGGGGGAGATACGCAGTATTTT.

This clonotype was detected ten times or more. V and J are TRBV12-3 or TRBV12-4 and TRBJ2-4, with a possible D match to TRBD1 (6 bases). The CDR3 extends over 14 amino acids. V was pared by 5 bases and J by 5 bases, with 13 bases between. The CDR3 protein is CASSVGTSQNIQYF. The CDR3 DNA follows: TGTGCCAGCAGTGTCGGGACATCCCAAAACATTCAGTACTTC.

The rearrangement uses TRBV18 and TRBJ2-7, with D unresolved. The CDR3 length is 15 residues. Germline V gene lookup returns CDR1 KGHSH and CDR2 LQKENI. With 3 bases removed from V and 0 bases from J, the gap between germline ends came to 12 bases. Written as DNA, the CDR3 is TGTGCCAGCTCACCCGGACCCCAAAGCTCCTACGAGCAGTACTTC. The encoded protein is CASSPGPQSSYEQYF.

A few counts support this clonotype. The chain carries TRBV4-3 and TRBJ2-6, with D uncertain. The germline V gene encodes CDR1 LGHNA and CDR2 YSLEER. V lost 4 bases, J lost 0 bases, and 13 bases lay in between. CDR3 length: 17 amino acids. The CDR3 is CASSRQPQVSGANVLTF. Written as DNA, the CDR3 is TGCGCCAGCAGCCGACAACCACAAGTCTCTGGGGCCAACGTCCTGACTTTC.

The sample holds a few counts of this clonotype. The chain uses TRBV3-1 and TRBJ2-7; TRBD2 matches 8 bases. Germline V gene sequence: CDR1 LGHDT, CDR2 YNNKEL (reference sequence). V shed 1 base, J shed 3 bases, and the junction held 2 bases outside the gene matches. This CDR3 contains 14 residues. DNA for the CDR3: TGTGCCAGCAGCCAAGGGAGCGGGAGCTACGAGCAGTACTTC. As protein: CASSQGSGSYEQYF.

This clonotype was observed a few times. The genes are TRBV9 and TRBJ2-3; TRBD2 is a possible D gene (5 bases). Trimming pared 1 base from V and 3 bases from J, leaving 12 bases between. Per germline, CDR1 SGDLS and CDR2 YYNGEE. The length of the CDR3 is 15 residues. The CDR3 DNA reads as TGTGCCAGCAGCGTATGGGTTGGGGAGACAGATACGCAGTATTTT. Residues: CASSVWVGETDTQYF.

The gene calls are TRBV11-2 and TRBJ2-3, with 8 bases aligning to TRBD1. The CDR3 contains 16 residues. The germline CDR1 and CDR2 sequences are SGHAT and FQNNGV. Trimming took 5 bases from V and 2 from J; bases not matched to a gene: 9. CDR3 amino acids: CASSKKTGALTDTQYF. The CDR3 region has the DNA TGTGCCAGCAGCAAAAAGACAGGGGCCCTCACAGATACGCAGTATTTT.

The J gene is TRBJ1-1, the V gene TRBV12-3 or TRBV12-4; D remains ambiguous. CDR3 length: 13 residues. Trimming stripped 6 bases from V and 1 base from J, with 9 bases between. CDR3 DNA: TGTGCCAGCAGGCGGGGTCCGAACACTGAAGCTTTCTTT. As protein: CASRRGPNTEAFF.

This clonotype was counted between two and nine times. This may stem from a read error, because a much larger clone lies one nucleotide away. The chain joins TRBV3-1 to TRBJ2-3, with D unclear. CDR3 length equals 12 residues. Germline CDR1 LGHDT, CDR2 YNNKEL (reference sequence). V was trimmed by 5 bases and J by 2 bases, leaving 5 bases between them. The CDR3 sequence is CASSGITDTQYF. In DNA form, the CDR3 reads TGTGCCAGCAGCGGGATCACAGATACGCAGTATTTT.

This clonotype was observed once. The chain couples TRBV7-2 to TRBJ2-2; TRBD2 might be the D (6 bases). The CDR3 consists of 15 residues. Germline lookup yields CDR1 SGHTA and CDR2 FQGNSA. V lost 5 bases to trimming and J lost 3 bases, with 13 bases between them. CDR3 DNA: TGTGCCAGCAGCCAGACTAGGTGGGACACCGGGGAGCTGTTTTTT. Its translation is CASSQTRWDTGELFF.

This clonotype showed up just a few times. The genes are TRBV4-2 and TRBJ2-5, with TRBD2 matching 10 bases. The J call may be mistaken, given a closer DNA end match to TRBJ2-1. Germline V CDR1 and CDR2: LGHNA, YNFKEQ. The length of the CDR3 is 17 residues. The CDR3: CASSPVKAGGPSNEQFF. The DNA for the CDR3 is TGTGCCAGCAGCCCAGTTAAAGCGGGAGGGCCGTCAAATGAGCAGTTCTTC.

This clonotype was seen a handful of times. This chain links TRBV20-1 with TRBJ2-7, with a tentative D call TRBD2 (6 bases). Trimming cost V 3 bases and J 0 bases, with 12 bases left between them. CDR3 length equals 14 residues. Germline-derived CDR1 and CDR2 are DFQATT and SNEGSKA (reference sequence). The CDR3 sequence: CSARAGLSSYEQYF. The CDR3, as DNA: TGCAGTGCTAGGGCGGGGTTGAGCTCCTACGAGCAGTACTTC.

The count of this clonotype is one. V usage is TRBV11-2 and J usage is TRBJ1-2; D might be TRBD1 (5 bases). Germline assignment: CDR1 SGHAT and CDR2 FQNNGV. The germline V and J ends were trimmed by 1 base and 3 bases, with 12 bases remaining between them. The CDR3 runs to 15 residues. DNA of the CDR3: TGTGCCAGCAGCTTAGGAGGCAAAGGGGACTATGGCTACACCTTC. Translating gives CASSLGGKGDYGYTF.

At least ten counts were recorded for this clonotype. The chain has TRBV20-1 and TRBJ2-3; 12 nucleotides match TRBD2. Trimming cost V 0 bases and J 5 bases; bases outside gene matches: 3. The CDR3 consists of 15 residues. Looked up from germline, CDR1 is DFQATT and CDR2 is SNEGSKA (reference sequence). CDR3 loop: CSARDPTSGRDTQYF. The CDR3 DNA reads TGCAGTGCTAGAGATCCGACTAGCGGGAGAGATACGCAGTATTTT.

The CDR3 sequence is CASSRAGTATYEQYF. For the CDR3, the DNA is TGTGCCAGCAGCCGAGCCGGGACAGCCACCTACGAGCAGTACTTC. The J gene is TRBJ2-7, the V gene TRBV28, with TRBD1 matching 7 bases. V lost 6 bases, J lost 2 bases, and 10 bases stayed unmatched. Germline CDR1 reads MDHEN; CDR2 reads SYDVKM. CDR3 length: 15 amino acids.

This clonotype showed up just a few times. The V and J genes are TRBV6-1 and TRBJ1-2; TRBD1 agrees at 7 bases. The J segment lost 7 bases and the V segment lost 9 bases, leaving 8 bases of the junction unmatched. CDR3 length: 12 amino acids. Looked up from germline, CDR1 is MNHNS and CDR2 is SASEGT. DNA for the CDR3: TGTGCCAGTCAGACAGGGATAGGTGGCTACACCTTC. Protein sequence: CASQTGIGGYTF.

This clonotype has a handful of counts. This chain uses TRBV14 with TRBJ2-5, with 7 nucleotides matching TRBD2. The end of the DNA fits TRBJ2-1 better, so the J call may be wrong. CDR1 is SGHDN, CDR2 FVKESK, per germline. This CDR3 has 15 amino acids. CDR3 sequence (DNA): TGTGCCAGCAGCCAAGAGGAGGGAGGGGCGTACGAGCAGTTCTTC. This codes for CASSQEEGGAYEQFF.

This chain uses TRBV6-2 or TRBV6-3 with TRBJ2-4; 13 bases are a match to TRBD2. The CDR3 consists of 19 residues. Germline V gene lookup returns CDR1 MNHEY and CDR2 SVGEGT. With 3 bases clipped from V and 8 bases from J, the junction kept 16 bases outside the gene matches. CDR3 in amino acids: CASSYTTSGRTFSRDIQYF. The CDR3 region has the DNA TGTGCCAGCAGTTATACGACTAGCGGGAGGACCTTTAGCAGGGACATTCAGTACTTC.

This clonotype was found many times. J is TRBJ2-5 and V is TRBV20-1, with D possibly called TRBD1 or TRBD2 (6 bases each). Matching the DNA end better, TRBJ2-1 makes the J call doubtful. The CDR3 is 14 amino acids. Germline CDR1 is DFQATT and CDR2 is SNEGSKA (reference sequence). CDR3 sequence reads: CSARPPGGGSEQFF. The CDR3, as DNA: TGCAGTGCTAGGCCCCCCGGGGGCGGGTCTGAGCAGTTCTTC.

V gene TRBV20-1 combines with J gene TRBJ1-6; 7 bases align to TRBD1. The CDR3 is 15 amino acids. CDR1 and CDR2 (germline): DFQATT, SNEGSKA (reference sequence). The V and J ends lost 2 bases and 7 bases, in that order; junction bases with no gene match: 8. This chain's CDR3 is CSARSEDRINSPLHF. The CDR3 bases are TGCAGTGCTAGATCGGAGGACAGGATAAATTCACCCCTCCACTTT.

This clonotype was observed a few times. The chain has TRBV14 and TRBJ2-5, with unresolved D. The J call may be faulty, since TRBJ2-7 better matches the DNA end. Germline CDR1 reads SGHDN; CDR2 reads FVKESK. The CDR3 is 13 amino acids. CDR3 DNA sequence: TGTGCCAGCAGCCAAGATCGAGTCCACGAGCAGTACTTC. Its translation is CASSQDRVHEQYF.

The genes are TRBV24-1 and TRBJ1-1; D might be TRBD1 (6 bases). The CDR3 runs 15 residues. V lost 2 bases, J lost 3 bases, and 12 bases lay in between. Germline assignment: CDR1 KGHDR and CDR2 SFDVKD. The CDR3 sequence: CATSDSGAGDTEAFF. The CDR3 bases are TGTGCCACCAGTGATTCAGGGGCTGGGGACACTGAAGCTTTCTTT.

The chain combines TRBV9 with TRBJ2-7; weak D call: TRBD1 (6 bases). Germline lookup yields CDR1 SGDLS and CDR2 YYNGEE. The V gene lost 4 bases and the J gene lost 6 bases, with 17 bases spanning the gap. The CDR3 length is 14 residues. The CDR3 nucleotides are TGTGCCAGCAGCCCACAGGGTCACCTGAGCGAGCAGTACTTC. This sequence encodes CASSPQGHLSEQYF. The full variable domain, its missing parts supplied by reference TRBV9 and TRBJ2-7, is DSGVTQTPKHLITATGQRVTLRCSPRSGDLSVYWYQQSLDQGLQFLIQYYNGEERAKGNILERFSAQQFPDLHSELNLSSLELGDSALYFCASSPQGHLSEQYFGPGTRLTVT.

This clonotype was recorded once. The chain recombines TRBV20-1 with TRBJ2-4; tentative D call: TRBD2 (5 bases). The CDR3 consists of 15 residues. Trimming stripped 2 bases from V and 5 bases from J, with 16 bases between. CDR1 and CDR2 (germline): DFQATT, SNEGSKA (reference sequence). The CDR3 DNA sequence: TGCAGTGCTAGACCGTTCCGAGAGGGCCAAAACATTCAGTACTTC. Residues: CSARPFREGQNIQYF.